This TCR beta chain emerged from a study of T-cell reconstitution after alpha-beta-depleted transplantation in children. Overall study results and limits: A year post-transplant, T-cell counts and diversity derived mostly from newly produced T cells. Several hundred graft clones that had expanded were reportedly the source of alpha-beta T cells about two months after transplant. After transplant, high TCRbeta diversity at day 60 in some patients arose from surviving recipient T cells and thymic progenitors.

Unique molecular identifiers were used to barcode this TCRbeta library. TCRdb independently ran MiXCR on the PCR reads; one entry per CDR3 protein. The sample contains some 200,000 distinct CDR3 sequences, about 8.4% of which appear only once. This clonotype was recorded a few times. No antigen is known for it. The CDR3 consists of 15 residues. CDR1 is MGHRA and CDR2 is YSYEKL in the germline V gene. Trimming removed 4 bases at V and 0 bases at J, with 12 bases between. The V gene is TRBV4-1, the J gene TRBJ1-1, with D unclear. The sequencing here drew on PBMCs, mostly from graft donor cells, taken 360 days after TCRalphabeta/CD19-depleted stem cell transplant. The receptor was derived from a male patient aged 2 to 9 who had a stem cell transplant for acute myeloid leukemia, so the T cells may come from the graft donor. CDR3 coding DNA: TGCGCCAGCAGCCCCCGCGAAGGCATGAACACTGAAGCTTTCTTT. Protein product: CASSPREGMNTEAFF.